These 8 T cell receptor beta chains share one sample of origin, sequenced in a study of control samples from healthy donors and cancer patients (dated by TCRdb to about 2020). Library generation was performed with the immunoSEQ multiplex PCR assay. TCRdb's version of the immuneACCESS table is confined to in-frame rearrangements and falls short of the full clone set. An unresolved V gene accounts for under half of the shortfall where checked; the remainder is of unknown origin. The sample table contains roughly 100,000 clones; only one count was recorded for about four fifths of them. The top ten hold 13% of the sample. Sequencing used blood. Receptor source: a woman aged 50 to 65 in good health.

The rearrangement joins TRBV7-9 to TRBJ2-2, with 7 bases lining up with TRBD1. V lost 6 bases and J lost 2; bases outside the gene matches: 3. The CDR3 loop spans 14 amino acids. Germline V gene sequence: CDR1 SEHNR, CDR2 FQNEAQ (reference sequence). This CDR3 is CASSQGENTGELFF. The CDR3 DNA is TGTGCCAGCAGTCAGGGGGAAAACACCGGGGAGCTGTTTTTT. The entire variable domain, with the rest obtained from reference TRBV7-9 and TRBJ2-2, is as follows: DTGVSQNPRHKITKRGQNVTFRCDPISEHNRLYWYRQTLGQGPEFLTYFQNEAQLEKSRLLSDRFSAERPKGSFSTLEIQRTEQGDSAMYLCASSQGENTGELFFGEGSRLTVL.

The chain uses TRBV25-1 and TRBJ1-1, with 11 bases matching TRBD1. The CDR3 extends over 18 amino acids. Germline trimming cut 4 bases from V and 6 bases from J; bases unmatched to any gene: 16. The germline gives CDR1 MGHDK, CDR2 SYGVNS. CDR3 loop: CASSASVGTGGNRAEAFF. CDR3 bases: TGTGCCAGCAGTGCCTCGGTAGGGACAGGGGGGAACCGGGCTGAAGCTTTCTTT.

The chain carries TRBV7-8 and TRBJ2-7; D uncertain. V was trimmed by 2 bases and J by 0 bases, leaving 8 bases between them. This CDR3 has 14 amino acids. From germline, CDR1 is SGHVS and CDR2 FQNEAQ. The CDR3 DNA sequence: TGTGCCAGCAGCTTACGGACCCTCTCCTACGAGCAGTACTTC. Residues: CASSLRTLSYEQYF. The whole variable domain, filled in from reference TRBV7-8 and TRBJ2-7, reads GAGVSQSPRYKVAKRGQDVALRCDPISGHVSLFWYQQALGQGPEFLTYFQNEAQLDKSGLPSDRFFAERPEGSVSTLKIQRTQQEDSAVYLCASSLRTLSYEQYFGPGTRLTVT.

V gene TRBV11-3 combines with J gene TRBJ2-6; D is possibly TRBD2 (5 bases). CDR1 is SGHNT and CDR2 is YENEEA in the germline V gene. This CDR3 region has 17 residues. V was clipped by 5 bases and J by 2 bases, with 16 bases between them. The CDR3 DNA follows: TGTGCCAGCAGCCCCCCCGAGGGAAGAACTGGGGCCAACGTCCTGACTTTC. Protein: CASSPPEGRTGANVLTF.

This clone was seen more than once but under ten times. CDR3 DNA: TGTGCCAGCACGCCCTCGGGAATCAGGCCCCAAGAGACCCAGTACTTC. Translated: CASTPSGIRPQETQYF. The chain recombines TRBV25-1 with TRBJ2-5; TRBD2 is a possible D gene (5 bases). The CDR3 is 16 amino acids. V lost 7 bases and J lost 1, with 19 bases in between. The germline gives CDR1 MGHDK, CDR2 SYGVNS.

The V and J genes are TRBV11-2 and TRBJ2-1; 8 bases line up with TRBD1. Germline trimming cut 3 bases from V and 5 bases from J; bases unmatched to any gene: 6. CDR1 and CDR2 (germline): SGHAT, FQNNGV. This CDR3 has 15 amino acids. The CDR3 DNA reads as TGTGCCAGCAGCTTCGGGGACAGGACCGACAATGAGCAGTTCTTC. The encoded protein is CASSFGDRTDNEQFF.

The chain combines TRBV30 with TRBJ1-1; D not certain. The CDR3 is 13 residues long. Germline V CDR1 and CDR2: GTSNPN, SVGIG (reference sequence). V dropped 0 bases and J dropped 6 bases, with 11 bases sitting between them. This CDR3 reads CAWSVRLAAEAFF. The CDR3 coding sequence is TGTGCCTGGAGTGTACGTCTGGCCGCTGAAGCTTTCTTT.

The chain links TRBV11-2 to TRBJ2-1; 7 bases line up with TRBD2. The germline gives CDR1 SGHAT, CDR2 FQNNGV. The CDR3 has 16 residues. V lost 1 base and J lost 3; bases outside the gene matches: 6. The CDR3 sequence: CASSLGMGGDYNEQFF. CDR3 nucleotide sequence: TGTGCCAGCAGCTTAGGGATGGGGGGGGACTACAATGAGCAGTTCTTC.